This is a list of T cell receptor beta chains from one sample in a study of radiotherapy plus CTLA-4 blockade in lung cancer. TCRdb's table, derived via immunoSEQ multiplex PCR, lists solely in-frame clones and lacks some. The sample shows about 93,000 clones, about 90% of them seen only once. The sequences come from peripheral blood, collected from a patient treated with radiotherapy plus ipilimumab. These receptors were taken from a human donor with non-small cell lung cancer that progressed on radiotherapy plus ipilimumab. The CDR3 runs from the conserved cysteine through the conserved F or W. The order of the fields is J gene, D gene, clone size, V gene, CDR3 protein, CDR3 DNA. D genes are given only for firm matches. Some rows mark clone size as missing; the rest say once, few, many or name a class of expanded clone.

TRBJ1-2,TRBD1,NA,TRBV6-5,CASRFPTGAGGYTF,TGTGCCAGCAGATTCCCGACAGGGGCTGGAGGCTACACCTTC
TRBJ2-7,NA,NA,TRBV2,CASGGPEQYF,TGTGCCAGCGGAGGACCCGAGCAGTACTTC
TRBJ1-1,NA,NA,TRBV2,CASRETTVTEAFF,TGTGCCAGCAGAGAGACGACAGTCACTGAAGCTTTCTTT
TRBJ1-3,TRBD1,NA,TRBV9,CASSSLGTDSGNTIYF,TGTGCCAGCAGCTCCTTGGGGACAGACTCTGGAAACACCATATATTTT
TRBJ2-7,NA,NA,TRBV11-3,CASSLGGGSTYEQYF,TGTGCCAGCAGCTTGGGGGGCGGGTCAACCTACGAGCAGTACTTC
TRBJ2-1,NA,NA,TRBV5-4,CASSPLGRESYNEQFF,TGTGCCAGCAGCCCCCTGGGCAGGGAGAGTTACAATGAGCAGTTCTTC
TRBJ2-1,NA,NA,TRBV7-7,CASSLSPTGNEQFF,TGTGCTAGCAGCTTAAGTCCCACTGGTAATGAGCAGTTCTTC
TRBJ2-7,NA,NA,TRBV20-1,CSAADSHEQYF,TGCAGTGCTGCAGACAGCCACGAGCAGTACTTC
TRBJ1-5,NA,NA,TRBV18,CASSPSARRGNQPQHF,TGTGCCAGCTCACCCTCGGCTCGACGGGGCAATCAGCCCCAGCATTTT
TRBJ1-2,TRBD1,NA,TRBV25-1,CASSKNRGDDYGYTF,TGTGCCAGCAGTAAAAACAGGGGGGACGACTATGGCTACACCTTC
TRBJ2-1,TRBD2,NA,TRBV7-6,CASSLAGPSSGRAYNEQFF,TGTGCCAGCAGCTTAGCCGGGCCCTCTAGCGGGAGGGCCTACAATGAGCAGTTCTTC
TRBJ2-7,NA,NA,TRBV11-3,CASSLDRLALSYEQYF,TGTGCCAGCAGCTTAGATCGCTTAGCGCTATCCTACGAGCAGTACTTC
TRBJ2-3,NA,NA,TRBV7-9,CASSLGADHITDTQYF,TGTGCCAGCAGCTTAGGGGCAGACCATATCACAGATACGCAGTATTTT
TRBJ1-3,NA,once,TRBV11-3,CASRTHGQGKDTIYF,TGTGCCAGCAGGACTCACGGGCAGGGCAAGGACACCATATATTTT
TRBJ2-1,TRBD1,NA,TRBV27,CASSSGQGAYNEQFF,TGTGCCAGCAGTTCCGGACAGGGAGCATACAATGAGCAGTTCTTC
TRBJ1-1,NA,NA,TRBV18,CASSPGGFDTEAFF,TGTGCCAGCTCACCGGGGGGATTCGACACTGAAGCTTTCTTT
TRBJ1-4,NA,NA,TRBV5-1,CASRGLGANEKLFF,TGCGCCAGCAGGGGGTTAGGGGCTAATGAAAAACTGTTTTTT
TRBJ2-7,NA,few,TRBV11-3,CASSLGHAASRTYEQYF,TGTGCCAGCAGCTTAGGTCACGCGGCTAGCCGGACATACGAGCAGTACTTC